This entry concerns a single TCR beta chain. The ends were cut back, 0 bases at V and 5 bases at J, with 7 bases in the middle. The germline gives CDR1 LGHNA, CDR2 YSLEER. The CDR3 consists of 13 residues. Seattle patient enrollment occurred during active infection, with longitudinal follow-up thereafter. The data belong to a study of blood T cell repertoires in COVID-19. At the level of the study: COVID-19 samples collected from the United States, Italy and Spain covered acute and convalescent phases.

The protocol was immunoSEQ multiplex PCR, while the TCRdb copy is restricted to in-frame clones and leaves out a portion. This sample yields about 220,000 clones, of which around 85% are seen a single time; over 2% belongs to the top ten. The sample comprised peripheral blood. The sequence was obtained from a woman in her 70s with COVID-19, enrolled during active disease. The gene calls are TRBV4-3 and TRBJ1-1, with D unresolved. The CDR3 here is CASSQDPLTEAFF. The CDR3 nucleotides read TGCGCCAGCAGCCAAGATCCCCTTACTGAAGCTTTCTTT.